What follows are 7 T cell receptor beta chains derived from one specimen sequenced in a study of early T cells in non-severe SARS-CoV-2 infection. TCRdb redid the calling of the 5' RACE reads with MiXCR, one entry per CDR3 protein. The sample lists about 92,000 distinct CDR3 sequences, approximately 14% seen once, with approximately 7.5% in the top ten. The sequenced sample consisted of whole blood. These TCRs come from an adult who was a healthcare worker with PCR-confirmed SARS-CoV-2 infection or an uninfected control (not recorded which).

V gene TRBV9 combines with J gene TRBJ1-1; 8 positions agree with TRBD1. V was clipped by 3 bases and J by 3 bases; unmatched bases: 10. The CDR3 totals 16 residues. Germline lookup yields CDR1 SGDLS and CDR2 YYNGEE. The CDR3 sequence is CASSADTTGVDTEAFF. Written as DNA, the CDR3 is TGTGCCAGCAGCGCTGATACGACAGGGGTAGACACTGAAGCTTTCTTT.

This clonotype was seen repeatedly, ten times or more. The rearrangement links TRBV5-6 to TRBJ2-1; D possibly corresponds to TRBD1 (6 bases). V lost 6 bases and J 9 bases, leaving 22 bases between the germline ends. The germline CDR1 and CDR2 sequences are SGHDT and YYEEEE. The CDR3 runs 15 residues. The CDR3 coding sequence is TGTGCCAGCACGACGGGGCAGGGGTCTTATGGTGAGCAGTTCTTC. The encoded protein is CASTTGQGSYGEQFF.

The chain combines TRBV3-1 with TRBJ1-1; the D is unclear. CDR1 is LGHDT, CDR2 YNNKEL, per germline (reference sequence). V lost 1 base, J lost 3 bases, and 12 bases lay in between. The CDR3 is made up of 15 amino acids. The chain's CDR3 is CASSQVELLDTEAFF. In nucleotides, the CDR3 is TGTGCCAGCAGCCAAGTAGAGTTGTTGGACACTGAAGCTTTCTTT.

This clonotype appeared once. The CDR3 protein is CAISESGDIHEQYF. DNA for the CDR3: TGTGCCATCAGTGAGTCGGGGGACATCCACGAGCAGTACTTC. V gene TRBV10-3 combines with J gene TRBJ2-7, with a weak D call TRBD1 (6 bases). The V and J ends lost 0 bases and 5 bases respectively, with 11 bases between them. CDR1 is ENHRY, CDR2 SYGVKD, per germline. The CDR3 is 14 amino acids.

This clonotype was observed many times. The chain has TRBV27 and TRBJ2-6; D perhaps matches TRBD1 (5 bases). The CDR3 has 17 residues. Trimming removed 0 bases from V and 0 bases from J, with 9 bases in between. CDR1 and CDR2 from the germline V gene are MNHEY and SMNVEV (reference sequence). The CDR3 reads CASSLSTVHSGANVLTF. Here the CDR3 DNA reads TGTGCCAGCAGTTTATCGACAGTACACTCTGGGGCCAACGTCCTGACTTTC.

The chain joins TRBV4-1 to TRBJ1-5; D gene ambiguous. Germline CDR1 reads MGHRA; CDR2 reads YSYEKL. The V and J ends lost 0 bases and 2 bases respectively, with 2 bases between them. The CDR3 runs to 13 residues. The CDR3 DNA is TGCGCCAGCAGCCAAGACGGCAATCAGCCCCAGCATTTT. It translates to CASSQDGNQPQHF.

This chain connects TRBV28 to TRBJ2-5; 12 bases map to TRBD1. The CDR3 consists of 15 residues. Trimming cost V 6 bases and J 5 bases; bases outside gene matches: 7. The germline CDR1 and CDR2 sequences are MDHEN and SYDVKM. Written as DNA, the CDR3 is TGTGCCAGCAGATCGGGACAGGGGGCGAGGGAGACCCAGTACTTC. Translation: CASRSGQGARETQYF.